This entry is about one TCR beta chain. The study ran its PCR with 60 Vbeta and 13 Jbeta primers. Libraries were prepared by immunoSEQ multiplex PCR; TCRdb keeps only in-frame clonotypes and omits some of them. Of about 160,000 clones in the sample, around 76% were seen once. This entry comes from a study of cytomegalovirus exposure and HLA in healthy donors. Study as a whole: Unique TCRs numbering approximately 80 million, obtained from HLA-typed donors, made up an early data release.

With 6 bases clipped from V and 1 base from J, the junction kept 10 bases outside the gene matches. This CDR3 contains 18 residues. Germline-derived CDR1 and CDR2 are ENHRY and SYGVKD. The TCR comes from a middle-aged man in good health and CMV-seropositive. The sample taken for sequencing was PBMCs. V gene TRBV10-3 combines with J gene TRBJ2-6, with 9 bases identical to TRBD2. The CDR3 is CAIRPNSGGGSGANVLTF. CDR3 coding DNA: TGTGCCATCAGGCCGAATAGCGGGGGAGGTTCTGGGGCCAACGTCCTGACTTTC.